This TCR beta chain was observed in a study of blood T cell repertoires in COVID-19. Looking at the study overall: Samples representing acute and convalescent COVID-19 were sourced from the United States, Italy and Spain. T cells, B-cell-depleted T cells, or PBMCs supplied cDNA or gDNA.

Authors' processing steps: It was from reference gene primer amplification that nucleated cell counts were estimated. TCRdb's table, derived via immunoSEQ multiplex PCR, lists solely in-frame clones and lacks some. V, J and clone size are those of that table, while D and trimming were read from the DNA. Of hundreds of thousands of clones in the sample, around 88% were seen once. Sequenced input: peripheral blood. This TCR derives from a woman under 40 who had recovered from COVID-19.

The CDR3 coding sequence is TGTGCCTGGAACCGGGAGGTTATTAATTCACCCCTCCACTTT. Its translation is CAWNREVINSPLHF. The chain employs TRBV30 and TRBJ1-6, with no clear D. Trimming removed 4 bases from V and 6 bases from J, with 13 bases in between. Germline CDR1 reads GTSNPN; CDR2 reads SVGIG (reference sequence). The CDR3 is made up of 14 amino acids. The complete variable domain, with remaining parts taken from reference TRBV30 and TRBJ1-6, reads SQTIHQWPATLVQPVGSPLSLECTVEGTSNPNLYWYRQAAGRGLQLLFYSVGIGQISSEVPQNLSASRPQDRQFILSSKKLLLSDSGFYLCAWNREVINSPLHFGNGTRLTVT.